This T cell receptor (beta chain) appears in the sequencing data of a study of human versus mouse CDR3 diversity and MHC coevolution. Study-wide results and caveats: iCHAO1 estimated the human TCR beta repertoire at about 1.5 million clonotypes.

CDR1 SGHNT and CDR2 YYREEE come from the germline V gene (reference sequence). This CDR3 contains 15 residues. Trimming stripped 0 bases from V and 3 bases from J, with 12 bases between. Worth noting for this clone: Its antigen is not identified.

Sequenced by immunoSEQ multiplex PCR; TCRdb stores in-frame clones only, minus some. The table includes roughly 86,000 clones, just over 90% detected once. Naive CD4 T cells were sorted as CD45RO-negative, CD62L-positive. The sequence was collected from a person aged 25 to 69 in good health. The rearrangement uses TRBV5-4 and TRBJ1-1; possible D gene TRBD1, 5 bases. The sample taken for sequencing was naive CD4+ T cells from blood. Documented subset: CD45RO-negative CD62L-positive naive CD4 T cells. The CDR3 DNA follows: TGTGCCAGCAGCTTGGAAAGGGAGGGGTACACTGAAGCTTTCTTT. This sequence encodes CASSLEREGYTEAFF.